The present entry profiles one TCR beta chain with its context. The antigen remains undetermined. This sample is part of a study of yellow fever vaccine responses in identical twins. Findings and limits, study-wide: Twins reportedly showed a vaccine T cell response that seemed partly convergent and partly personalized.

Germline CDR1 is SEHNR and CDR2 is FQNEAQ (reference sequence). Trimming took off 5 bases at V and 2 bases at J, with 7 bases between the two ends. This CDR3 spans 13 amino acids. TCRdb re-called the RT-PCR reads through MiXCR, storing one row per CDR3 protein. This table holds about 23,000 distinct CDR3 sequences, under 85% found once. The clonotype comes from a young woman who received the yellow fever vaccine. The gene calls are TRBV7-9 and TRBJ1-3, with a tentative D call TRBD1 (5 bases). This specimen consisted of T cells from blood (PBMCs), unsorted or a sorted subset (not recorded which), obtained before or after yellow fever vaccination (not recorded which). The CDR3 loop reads CASSRGPGNTIYF. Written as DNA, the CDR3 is TGTGCCAGCAGCCGGGGACCTGGAAACACCATATATTTT.